Following are 15 T cell receptor beta chains from one sample sequenced in a study of STAT5B mutations in CD4+ large granular lymphocyte leukemia. Method: immunoSEQ multiplex PCR; TCRdb's copy keeps in-frame clones and lacks some. The sample carries approximately 30,000 clones, 70% to 75% recorded once. Sequences were obtained from CD4+ T cells from blood buffy coats. The receptors derive from a human donor in good health.

The chain employs TRBV5-6 and TRBJ1-5; 8 bases line up with TRBD1. V shed 4 bases and J 2 bases; nucleotides not matched to a gene: 5. The CDR3 sequence is 15 residues long. CDR1 and CDR2 (germline): SGHDT, YYEEEE. CDR3 in DNA: TGTGCCAGCAGCCTCACAGGGGGTGGCAATCAGCCCCAGCATTTT. Translated, it gives CASSLTGGGNQPQHF. Based on the CDR3 plus reference TRBV5-6 and TRBJ1-5, the full variable domain is DAGVTQSPTHLIKTRGQQVTLRCSPKSGHDTVSWYQQALGQGPQFIFQYYEEEERQRGNFPDRFSGHQFPNYSSELNVNALLLGDSALYLCASSLTGGGNQPQHFGDGTRLSIL.

This clone was seen just once. This rearrangement joins TRBV6-5 to TRBJ1-1; D possibly corresponds to TRBD1 (5 bases). The length of the CDR3 is 14 residues. The germline V and J ends were trimmed by 2 bases and 2 bases, with 9 bases remaining between them. Germline CDR1 and CDR2: MNHEY and SVGAGI. Written as DNA, the CDR3 is TGTGCCAGCAGTTACCGGGACGGAAACACTGAAGCTTTCTTT. Its protein product is CASSYRDGNTEAFF.

V gene TRBV7-8 combines with J gene TRBJ2-1; TRBD2 might be the D (6 bases). CDR3 length: 12 residues. The V gene's germline CDR1 is SGHVS and CDR2 FQNEAQ. Trimming took off 4 bases at V and 10 bases at J, with 11 bases between the two ends. The CDR3 DNA is TGTGCCAGCAGCTCTCCGCGGGGCGAGCAGTTCTTC. This codes for CASSSPRGEQFF.

The rearrangement joins TRBV30 to TRBJ2-1, with D unclear. This CDR3 contains 16 residues. The germline gives CDR1 GTSNPN, CDR2 SVGIG (reference sequence). V lost 3 bases and J lost 6, with 21 bases in between. CDR3: CAWSLDLRYPSNEQFF. Here the CDR3 DNA reads TGTGCCTGGAGCCTCGACCTGAGGTACCCCAGCAATGAGCAGTTCTTC.

This chain links TRBV5-5 with TRBJ2-3, with unresolved D. Trimming pared 1 base from V and 0 bases from J, leaving 6 bases between. The CDR3 covers 14 residues. Germline CDR1 is SGHKS and CDR2 is YYEKEE (reference sequence). CDR3 sequence: CASSLFSSTDTQYF. In DNA, the CDR3 is TGTGCCAGCAGCTTGTTCAGTAGCACAGATACGCAGTATTTT.

The chain uses TRBV7-8 and TRBJ2-1; TRBD2 matches at 10 bases. Looked up from germline, CDR1 is SGHVS and CDR2 is FQNEAQ. Germline trimming cut 4 bases from V and 6 bases from J; bases unmatched to any gene: 12. This CDR3 has 17 amino acids. The CDR3 nucleotides are TGTGCCAGCAGCTCCATCCGTAGCGGGAGGTCAGGCAATGAGCAGTTCTTC. Its protein product is CASSSIRSGRSGNEQFF.

The J gene is TRBJ2-7, the V gene TRBV6-1; possible D gene TRBD1, 6 bases. V dropped 6 bases and J dropped 0 bases, with 12 bases sitting between them. CDR3 length: 14 residues. Germline assignment: CDR1 MNHNS and CDR2 SASEGT. CDR3 coding DNA: TGTGCCAGCAGCCGGGACACAACCTCCTACGAGCAGTACTTC. It translates to CASSRDTTSYEQYF.

The chain couples TRBV5-3 to TRBJ2-7, with D possibly being TRBD1 (6 bases). TRBV5-3 is identified as an open reading frame with a role that is uncertain. Trimming removed 3 bases at V and 2 bases at J, with 15 bases between. The CDR3 runs 15 residues. This CDR3 reads CARSSSGTPTYEQYF. CDR3 nucleotides: TGTGCCAGAAGCTCTTCCGGGACACCCACCTACGAGCAGTACTTC.

The chain has TRBV7-6 and TRBJ1-4; D not resolved. In germline, CDR1 is SGHVS, CDR2 FNYEAQ. The CDR3 is made up of 15 amino acids. V was pared by 2 bases and J by 5 bases, with 12 bases between. Here the CDR3 reads CASSLSWKANEKLFF. As DNA, the CDR3 is TGTGCCAGCAGCTTATCCTGGAAAGCCAATGAAAAACTGTTTTTT. Full variable domain (remainder filled in from reference TRBV7-6 and TRBJ1-4): GAGVSQSPRYKVTKRGQDVALRCDPISGHVSLYWYRQALGQGPEFLTYFNYEAQQDKSGLPNDRFSAERPEGSISTLTIQRTEQRDSAMYRCASSLSWKANEKLFFGSGTQLSVL.

The V gene is TRBV11-3, the J gene TRBJ2-7; D gene uncertain. Germline CDR1 reads SGHNT; CDR2 reads YENEEA. The CDR3 has 12 amino acids. With 5 bases removed from V and 2 bases from J, the gap between germline ends came to 7 bases. CDR3 in amino acids: CASSQDPYEQYF. For the CDR3, the DNA is TGTGCCAGCAGCCAGGACCCCTACGAGCAGTACTTC.

This clone was detected a few times. In DNA, the CDR3 is TGTGCCAGCAGTTTGAAGGGGAGGCAGCCCCAGCATTTT. Translating gives CASSLKGRQPQHF. The chain joins TRBV28 to TRBJ1-5, with a weak D call TRBD1 (5 bases). Between the trimmed V and J ends, which lost 3 bases and 7 bases, there was a span of 10 bases. The CDR3 is made up of 13 amino acids. Germline CDR1 is MDHEN and CDR2 is SYDVKM. Looking up the rest from reference TRBV28 and TRBJ1-5 gives the full variable domain: DVKVTQSSRYLVKRTGEKVFLECVQDMDHENMFWYRQDPGLGLRLIYFSYDVKMKEKGDIPEGYSVSREKKERFSLILESASTNQTSMYLCASSLKGRQPQHFGDGTRLSIL.

In its sample, this clone was seen a few times. The chain is built from TRBV11-3 and TRBJ2-1, with 7 bases matching TRBD2. The V gene end was trimmed by 1 base and the J gene end by 4 bases; junction bases not matched to a gene: 7. Looked up from germline, CDR1 is SGHNT and CDR2 is YENEEA. The length of the CDR3 is 16 residues. The CDR3 here is CASSLGGGRSYNEQFF. CDR3 in DNA: TGTGCCAGCAGCTTAGGTGGCGGGAGATCTTACAATGAGCAGTTCTTC.

The chain carries TRBV27 and TRBJ1-5, with D possibly matching TRBD1 (6 bases). This CDR3 is 16 amino acids long. Germline V gene lookup returns CDR1 MNHEY and CDR2 SMNVEV (reference sequence). Trimming removed 5 bases at V and 0 bases at J, with 14 bases between. CDR3 bases: TGTGCCAGCAGTCCACGACGACAGGCTAGCAATCAGCCCCAGCATTTT. Its translation is CASSPRRQASNQPQHF.

The chain recombines TRBV6-5 with TRBJ2-1, with 11 bases that match TRBD1. The CDR3 consists of 15 residues. Germline V gene data show CDR1 as MNHEY and CDR2 as SVGAGI. Unmatched junction bases numbered 7, after V lost 6 bases and J lost 6 bases. The CDR3 sequence: CASSPGTGGLNEQFF. The CDR3 nucleotides are TGTGCCAGCAGCCCCGGGACAGGGGGACTCAATGAGCAGTTCTTC.

The CDR3 reads CATRSQGPGQPQHF. The CDR3 DNA reads TGTGCCACTCGCTCACAGGGGCCAGGGCAGCCCCAGCATTTT. The chain links TRBV19 to TRBJ1-5; 7 nucleotides line up with TRBD1. The CDR3 length is 14 residues. Germline V CDR1 and CDR2: LNHDA, SQIVND (reference sequence). V gave up 10 bases and J gave up 7 bases; unmatched junction bases: 13.